The present TCR beta chain was sequenced within a study of T cells in Graves' hyperthyroidism and ophthalmopathy. Whole-study results and caveats: Through a model of 13 V-J features, ophthalmopathy was separated from stable hyperthyroidism. Blood samples included most of the expanded thyroid clonotypes exceeding 0.001.

Authors of the study amplified TCR beta CDR3 regions from RNA transcripts. During a first-round RT-PCR of the TCR CDR3, the HTBI primer set was used. Each CDR3 protein gets one entry after TCRdb re-called the multiplex PCR reads with MiXCR. The sample includes approximately 300,000 distinct CDR3 sequences, approximately 18% of them seen just once. This clonotype was found many times. Its antigen is not identified. V lost 5 bases and J 4 bases, leaving 8 bases between the germline ends. Germline CDR1 GTSNPN, CDR2 SVGIG (reference sequence). The CDR3 runs to 11 residues. PBMCs were sourced from less than 12 ml fresh peripheral blood.

The sample comprised blood. This chain connects TRBV30 to TRBJ2-5; a weak D match, TRBD2 (6 bases). The receptor comes from a man aged 50 or older with Graves' ophthalmopathy. CDR3 nucleotide sequence: TGTGCCTGGGGGGGGACAGAGACCCAGTACTTC. Residues: CAWGGTETQYF.